What follows are 29 T cell receptor beta chains derived from one specimen sequenced in a study of regulatory T cells in long-lasting Graves disease. Time point denoted: newly diagnosed GD, antithyroid drugs for less than 3 months. From PBMCs, RNA was extracted and then used to make the TCR library. To make TCR beta libraries, researchers used iRepertoire HTBI primers and Arm-PCR of CDR3 regions. TCRdb passed the multiplex PCR reads through MiXCR, listing each CDR3 protein once. This table has approximately 480,000 distinct CDR3 sequences, 15% to 20% appearing once. These same data were also listed under a study on T cells in Graves' hyperthyroidism and ophthalmopathy.

Sequenced material: peripheral blood mononuclear cells (PBMCs), taken at new diagnosis, from a patient treated with antithyroid drugs. The receptors were sampled from a man in his forties with Graves disease.

The chain joins TRBV6-1 to TRBJ2-7; a weak D match, TRBD2 (6 bases). Between the trimmed V and J ends, which lost 5 bases and 6 bases, there was a span of 14 bases. The CDR3 extends over 13 amino acids. Germline CDR1 and CDR2: MNHNS and SASEGT. The CDR3: CASSRDSIGEQYF. CDR3 in DNA: TGTGCCAGCAGTCGGGACTCGATCGGCGAGCAGTACTTC.

J is TRBJ1-4 and V is TRBV6-2 or TRBV6-3; TRBD1 might be the D (5 bases). V was cut by 0 bases and J by 4 bases, with 12 bases left in between. CDR1 is MNHEY and CDR2 is SVGEGT in the germline V gene. This CDR3 comprises 16 residues. The CDR3 spells CASSYSRRGFNEKLFF. In DNA, the CDR3 is TGTGCCAGCAGTTACTCGAGACGGGGCTTTAATGAAAAACTGTTTTTT.

The chain is built from TRBV19 and TRBJ2-7; 11 nucleotides match TRBD2. CDR3 length: 17 residues. Germline trimming cut 3 bases from V and 2 bases from J; bases unmatched to any gene: 9. Germline lookup yields CDR1 LNHDA and CDR2 SQIVND (reference sequence). The CDR3 DNA reads TGTGCCAGTAGTATCGGGAGAGTAGCGGGAGGGCCCTACGAGCAGTACTTC. Protein product: CASSIGRVAGGPYEQYF.

This clonotype was seen only a few times. The rearrangement links TRBV3-1 to TRBJ2-6; 8 bases align to TRBD1. From germline, CDR1 is LGHDT and CDR2 YNNKEL (reference sequence). V was pared by 1 base and J by 2 bases, with 16 bases of the junction left unmatched. This CDR3 is 21 amino acids long. CDR3 loop: CASSQVYGQGLLSPGANVLTF. CDR3 DNA sequence: TGTGCCAGCAGCCAAGTATATGGACAGGGCCTTCTATCTCCTGGGGCCAACGTCCTGACTTTC.

The chain uses TRBV28 and TRBJ2-5, with a tentative D call TRBD1 (5 bases). Trimming took off 6 bases at V and 0 bases at J, with 17 bases between the two ends. Germline V gives CDR1 MDHEN, CDR2 SYDVKM. This CDR3 has 16 amino acids. CDR3 DNA sequence: TGTGCCAGCAGAATGAAGCGACAGACGTACCAAGAGACCCAGTACTTC. This sequence encodes CASRMKRQTYQETQYF. Complete variable domain (other parts from reference TRBV28 and TRBJ2-5): DVKVTQSSRYLVKRTGEKVFLECVQDMDHENMFWYRQDPGLGLRLIYFSYDVKMKEKGDIPEGYSVSREKKERFSLILESASTNQTSMYLCASRMKRQTYQETQYFGPGTRLLVL.

The chain is built from TRBV30 and TRBJ1-4, with D unclear. The CDR3 contains 14 residues. Germline V CDR1 and CDR2: GTSNPN, SVGIG (reference sequence). Trimming took 4 bases from V and 0 from J, leaving 9 bases between them. For the CDR3, the DNA is TGTGCCTGGAATCTGCCAGCAACTAATGAAAAACTGTTTTTT. It specifies CAWNLPATNEKLFF.

At least ten counts were recorded for this clonotype. V usage is TRBV2 and J usage is TRBJ2-3; D possibly corresponds to TRBD2 (6 bases). The CDR3 sequence is 15 residues long. V was trimmed by 6 bases and J by 0 bases, leaving 13 bases between them. CDR1 and CDR2 (germline): SNHLY, FYNNEI. The CDR3: CASSAGRVSTDTQYF. The CDR3 bases are TGTGCCAGCAGCGCGGGACGGGTTAGCACAGATACGCAGTATTTT.

The rearrangement links TRBV28 to TRBJ1-2; no definite D call. Deletions cut 3 bases from V and 8 bases from J, with 13 bases between. The germline gives CDR1 MDHEN, CDR2 SYDVKM. The CDR3 length is 13 residues. The CDR3 bases are TGTGCCAGCAGTTTTTCTATGGGAAGGGGCTACACCTTC. Translated: CASSFSMGRGYTF.

Ten or more counts support this clonotype. The V gene is TRBV15, the J gene TRBJ2-7, with 9 bases matching TRBD1. CDR1 LNHNV and CDR2 YYDKDF come from the germline V gene (reference sequence). This CDR3 has 17 residues. J gave up 1 base and V 5 bases, and 12 bases lay outside the gene matches. The CDR3 nucleotides are TGTGCCACCAGCCGGAGTACCGGGACAGGGCGTTCCTACGAGCAGTACTTC. Encoded protein: CATSRSTGTGRSYEQYF. The whole variable domain, filled in from reference TRBV15 and TRBJ2-7, reads DAMVIQNPRYQVTQFGKPVTLSCSQTLNHNVMYWYQQKSSQAPKLLFHYYDKDFNNEADTPDNFQSRRPNTSFCFLDIRSPGLGDTAMYLCATSRSTGTGRSYEQYFGPGTRLTVT.

This clonotype was observed a handful of times. This chain joins TRBV7-9 and TRBJ2-5; tentatively, D is TRBD1 (6 bases). The CDR3 is made up of 16 amino acids. Trimming removed 5 bases at V and 0 bases at J, with 16 bases between. The germline gives CDR1 SEHNR, CDR2 FQNEAQ (reference sequence). DNA of the CDR3: TGTGCCAGCAGCCCACGAACAGGGACCCACCAAGAGACCCAGTACTTC. Its translation: CASSPRTGTHQETQYF.

This clonotype was seen once. The chain links TRBV13 to TRBJ1-1; 7 bases fit TRBD1. Trimming removed 5 bases from V and 1 base from J; junction bases left unmatched: 10. Germline-derived CDR1 and CDR2 are PRHDT and FYEKMQ (reference sequence). The CDR3 runs to 16 residues. CDR3 amino acids: CASSARQGRTNTEAFF. The CDR3 DNA reads as TGTGCCAGCAGCGCCAGACAGGGTCGAACGAACACTGAAGCTTTCTTT.

This clonotype showed up just once. A much larger clone lies one base from this, so it may be a read error. The V call is TRBV20-1, the J call TRBJ2-3; tentative D call: TRBD2 (7 bases). The CDR3 length is 13 residues. Germline-derived CDR1 and CDR2 are DFQATT and SNEGSKA (reference sequence). The V end was cut by 7 bases, the J end by 1 base, with 12 bases between. The CDR3 bases are TGCAGTGTAGGGGGGGGATGCACAGATACGCAGTATTTT. It codes for CSVGGGCTDTQYF.

This clonotype was detected many times. The chain couples TRBV12-3 or TRBV12-4 to TRBJ1-3, with D uncertain. This CDR3 spans 13 amino acids. Trimming pared 6 bases from V and 4 bases from J, leaving 10 bases between. The CDR3 DNA follows: TGTGCCAGCAGGGTTAACTCAGGAAACACCATATATTTT. Encoded protein: CASRVNSGNTIYF.

This clonotype was observed a few times. As DNA, the CDR3 is TGCAGCGTAGGACGGTTTGAGACCCAGTACTTC. Protein: CSVGRFETQYF. The J gene is TRBJ2-5, the V gene TRBV29-1; D is uncertain. The CDR3 length is 11 residues. Germline CDR1 reads SQVTM; CDR2 reads ANQGSEA. V was shortened by 6 bases and J by 5 bases, with 10 bases between the two germline ends.

In regard to this clonotype: This may be a read error: a much more frequent sequence differs by one nucleotide. V usage is TRBV3-1 and J usage is TRBJ2-7; 7 bases agree with TRBD2. This CDR3 has 15 amino acids. With 5 bases clipped from V and 7 bases from J, the junction kept 14 bases outside the gene matches. Germline lookup yields CDR1 LGHDT and CDR2 YNNKEL (reference sequence). CDR3 coding DNA: TGTGCCAGCAGCTTCGGGGGGAGGTGGTACAATGAGCAGTACTTC. This encodes CASSFGGRWYNEQYF.

V gene TRBV6-2 or TRBV6-3 combines with J gene TRBJ2-1; 10 bases line up with TRBD2. CDR1 and CDR2 from the germline V gene are MNHEY and SVGEGT. The CDR3 is made up of 19 amino acids. V shed 5 bases and J 3 bases; nucleotides not matched to a gene: 16. In nucleotides, the CDR3 is TGTGCCAGCAGTACCAGACCTCCGAGCGGGAGGGCCTACTACAATGAGCAGTTCTTC. The encoded protein is CASSTRPPSGRAYYNEQFF.

This chain joins TRBV2 and TRBJ2-1; D possibly uses TRBD1 or TRBD2 (5 bases each). The better agreement between TRBJ2-5 and the DNA end casts doubt on the J call. The CDR3 is made up of 14 amino acids. Germline V gene sequence: CDR1 SNHLY, CDR2 FYNNEI. CDR3 protein: CASSEKGREETQYF. In DNA form, the CDR3 reads TGTGCCAGCAGCGAGAAGGGGCGGGAAGAGACCCAGTACTTC.

This clonotype was found many times. The J gene is TRBJ2-7, the V gene TRBV20-1; D assignment may be TRBD1 or TRBD2 (5 bases each). Germline loops: CDR1 DFQATT, CDR2 SNEGSKA (reference sequence). Trimming stripped 0 bases from V and 5 bases from J, with 11 bases between. This CDR3 contains 13 residues. This chain's CDR3 is CSARDGTLDEQYF. Here the CDR3 DNA reads TGCAGTGCTAGAGATGGGACGCTGGACGAGCAGTACTTC.

This clonotype occurred a few times. The V and J genes are TRBV27 and TRBJ2-1; D is unclear. CDR3 length equals 13 residues. V was cut by 5 bases and J by 6 bases, with 11 bases left in between. In germline, CDR1 is MNHEY, CDR2 SMNVEV (reference sequence). CDR3 amino acids: CASSPRLTNEQFF. The DNA for the CDR3 is TGTGCCAGCAGTCCGCGACTTACCAATGAGCAGTTCTTC.

This chain joins TRBV28 and TRBJ2-7, with 14 bases that match TRBD2. Germline CDR1 reads MDHEN; CDR2 reads SYDVKM. The CDR3 runs 16 residues. V trimming: 5 bases; J trimming: 6 bases; junction bases outside the gene matches: 9. The CDR3: CASSLPGLAGVREQYF. CDR3 bases: TGTGCCAGCAGTCTCCCGGGACTAGCGGGAGTCCGCGAGCAGTACTTC. Full variable domain (rest looked up from reference TRBV28 and TRBJ2-7): DVKVTQSSRYLVKRTGEKVFLECVQDMDHENMFWYRQDPGLGLRLIYFSYDVKMKEKGDIPEGYSVSREKKERFSLILESASTNQTSMYLCASSLPGLAGVREQYFGPGTRLTVT.

This rearrangement joins TRBV20-1 to TRBJ2-3, with TRBD2 as a possible D gene (6 bases). Germline V lookup: CDR1 DFQATT, CDR2 SNEGSKA (reference sequence). V dropped 1 base and J dropped 1 base, with 12 bases sitting between them. The CDR3 totals 15 residues. In DNA, the CDR3 is TGCAGTGCTAGAGTAACGGCTAGCGGCACAGATACGCAGTATTTT. Protein sequence: CSARVTASGTDTQYF.

This clonotype was detected many times. This CDR3 is CSARDRPSGSYEQYF. For the CDR3, the DNA is TGCAGTGCTAGAGATCGGCCTAGCGGGAGCTACGAGCAGTACTTC. V is TRBV20-1 and J is TRBJ2-7; 10 bases match TRBD2. CDR3 length equals 15 residues. V was clipped by 0 bases and J by 3 bases; unmatched bases: 5. The germline V gene has CDR1 DFQATT and CDR2 SNEGSKA (reference sequence).

This clonotype has at least ten counts. The chain recombines TRBV3-1 with TRBJ2-7; D is undetermined. The V gene's germline CDR1 is LGHDT and CDR2 YNNKEL (reference sequence). CDR3 length: 14 residues. V was cut by 1 base and J by 3 bases, with 10 bases left in between. CDR3 sequence: CASSQVPEIYEQYF. The CDR3 coding sequence is TGTGCCAGCAGCCAAGTTCCAGAGATCTACGAGCAGTACTTC.

This clonotype occurred many times. V is TRBV12-3 or TRBV12-4 and J is TRBJ1-4; 9 bases map to TRBD1. This CDR3 is built from 14 residues. V shed 5 bases and J 8 bases; nucleotides not matched to a gene: 6. CDR3 sequence: CASSTGGAYEKLFF. The CDR3 DNA sequence: TGTGCCAGCAGTACAGGGGGCGCGTACGAAAAACTGTTTTTT.

This clonotype was observed at least ten times. This chain links TRBV20-1 with TRBJ2-3; 13 bases align to TRBD2. The J segment lost 8 bases and the V segment lost 0 bases, leaving 14 bases of the junction unmatched. CDR3 size: 18 residues. Germline CDR1 is DFQATT and CDR2 is SNEGSKA (reference sequence). This CDR3 is CSARDEGTSGNPIGTQYF. CDR3 bases: TGCAGTGCTAGAGATGAAGGGACTAGCGGGAACCCTATAGGTACGCAGTATTTT.

This clonotype was counted between two and nine times. The J gene is TRBJ2-4, the V gene TRBV11-2; D gene uncertain. The ends were cut back, 1 base at V and 0 bases at J, with 4 bases in the middle. CDR3 size: 14 residues. Germline CDR1 and CDR2: SGHAT and FQNNGV. CDR3 amino acids: CASSLASAKNIQYF. CDR3 DNA sequence: TGTGCCAGCAGCTTAGCTTCAGCCAAAAACATTCAGTACTTC.

The V gene is TRBV7-9, the J gene TRBJ2-7; 7 nucleotides align to TRBD1. CDR1 and CDR2 (germline): SEHNR, FQNEAQ (reference sequence). After removal of 4 bases from V and 2 bases from J, the junction contained 11 bases not matched to a gene. The CDR3 runs 16 residues. CDR3 loop: CASSSPPGQCTYEQYF. As DNA, the CDR3 is TGTGCCAGCAGCTCACCCCCGGGACAGTGCACCTACGAGCAGTACTTC.

V gene TRBV7-9 combines with J gene TRBJ1-3; D gene uncertain. V gave up 5 bases and J gave up 0 bases, with 8 bases separating them. Germline lookup yields CDR1 SEHNR and CDR2 FQNEAQ (reference sequence). This CDR3 contains 14 residues. The CDR3 coding sequence is TGTGCCAGCAGCCCGGGTTCCTCTGGAAACACCATATATTTT. Translating gives CASSPGSSGNTIYF. Variable domain in full (rest from reference TRBV7-9 and TRBJ1-3): DTGVSQNPRHKITKRGQNVTFRCDPISEHNRLYWYRQTLGQGPEFLTYFQNEAQLEKSRLLSDRFSAERPKGSFSTLEIQRTEQGDSAMYLCASSPGSSGNTIYFGEGSWLTVV.

The rearrangement joins TRBV4-1 to TRBJ1-1; D ambiguous. Per germline, CDR1 MGHRA and CDR2 YSYEKL. The CDR3 contains 14 residues. Trimming shortened V by 4 bases and J by 4 bases, and 13 bases separated the two germline ends. The CDR3 loop is CASSPSRRFTEAFF. The DNA for the CDR3 is TGCGCCAGCAGCCCCAGCCGGAGGTTCACTGAAGCTTTCTTT.